This entry is about one T cell receptor (beta chain). These data are taken from a study of T cell changes during pregnancy in multiple sclerosis. Libraries were prepared by immunoSEQ multiplex PCR; TCRdb keeps only in-frame clonotypes and omits some of them. The sample includes 28,000 or so clones, around nine tenths of them seen just once. The germline gives CDR1 MNHEY, CDR2 SVGAGI. The CDR3 extends over 13 amino acids. The ends were cut back, 5 bases at V and 6 bases at J, with 13 bases in the middle. This TCR was recovered from a female donor with multiple sclerosis, enrolled in a pregnancy study. The J gene is TRBJ2-5, the V gene TRBV6-5; tentatively, D is TRBD1 (5 bases). Sequencing used CD8+ T cells from peripheral blood mononuclear cells, obtained before pregnancy. The CDR3, as DNA: TGTGCCAGCAGTGACAGAGAACCTCAGACCCAGTACTTC. Protein product: CASSDREPQTQYF.